This TCR beta chain appears in the sequencing data of a study of high-grade serous ovarian cancer treatment subgroups. The V gene end was trimmed by 4 bases and the J gene end by 2 bases; junction bases not matched to a gene: 5. The CDR3 totals 14 residues. Germline V gives CDR1 MDHEN, CDR2 SYDVKM. Regarding the study as a whole: Bulk tumor TCR sequencing gave no spatial information.

Tumor tissue was taken before any definitive surgery or chemotherapy was given. Sequenced by immunoSEQ multiplex PCR; TCRdb stores in-frame clones only, minus some. The table lists approximately 36,000 clones, 79% of them singletons. On this clone itself: Antigen: not known.

The rearrangement links TRBV28 to TRBJ2-7; 7 bases fit TRBD1. The clonotype originates from a human donor with high-grade serous ovarian cancer. The sample consisted of tumor tissue. The DNA of the CDR3 is TGTGCCAGCAGTTCCGGGACAGCACCCTACGAGCAGTACTTC. Translating it yields CASSSGTAPYEQYF. The full variable domain, in which reference TRBV28 and TRBJ2-7 provide the parts outside the CDR3, is DVKVTQSSRYLVKRTGEKVFLECVQDMDHENMFWYRQDPGLGLRLIYFSYDVKMKEKGDIPEGYSVSREKKERFSLILESASTNQTSMYLCASSSGTAPYEQYFGPGTRLTVT.